This T cell receptor (beta chain) was captured by sequencing in a study of T cell clones after liver transplantation. About the research overall: Liver transplant recipients had immunosuppression withdrawal attempted within 2 years.

Clones were read by immunoSEQ multiplex PCR, and TCRdb kept only the in-frame ones, dropping some. This table has 68,000 or so clones, about 80% appearing once. Study results and caveats: Graft donor-reactive T cells may have migrated into the graft rather than being deleted.

Concerning this clone itself: The antigen is undetermined.

Germline CDR1 is SGHDT and CDR2 is YYEEEE. The CDR3 consists of 15 residues. The ends lost 3 bases at V and 3 bases at J; junction bases unmatched: 7. The chain employs TRBV5-6 and TRBJ2-7; 9 nucleotides line up with TRBD1. The TCR originated in a human donor who received a liver transplant. Specimen: CD4+ T cells from blood, collected before liver transplant. DNA for the CDR3: TGTGCCAGCAGCTGGGGACAGGGTAAAGGCTACGAGCAGTACTTC. Translation: CASSWGQGKGYEQYF.